This TCR beta chain came from a study of T cells in Graves' hyperthyroidism and ophthalmopathy. Study-wide context: Peripheral blood specimens were obtained at initial diagnosis, prior to any treatment.

This clonotype was observed at least ten times. Researchers took RNA transcripts and amplified the TCR beta CDR3 regions from them. HTBI primers were used for first-round RT-PCR of the TCR CDR3. TCRdb re-called the multiplex PCR reads through MiXCR, storing one row per CDR3 protein. The sample consists of about 380,000 distinct CDR3 sequences, around 15% of them appearing once. Germline V gene lookup returns CDR1 LGHNT and CDR2 FRNRAP. Losses at the gene ends were 3 bases for V and 4 bases for J; bases not matched to a gene: 5. The CDR3 length is 14 residues. Patients with ophthalmopathy all had a Clinical Activity Score of at least 3, a NOSPECS grade of at least 4 and duration under 3 months. Patients were excluded because of uncontrolled infection, other autoimmune disease, pregnancy or lactation. Cells are PBMCs isolated from about 10 ml of fresh blood.

J is TRBJ1-2 and V is TRBV12-5, with TRBD1 matching 7 bases. The sequencing input was blood. The sequence came from a woman aged 25 to 39 with Graves' ophthalmopathy. The CDR3 bases are TGTGCTAGTGGTTTTGGAGGGGGCATCTATGGCTACACCTTC. It is translated as CASGFGGGIYGYTF.